This entry is about one T cell receptor (beta chain). CDR3 size: 12 residues. The entry originates in a study of human CD4 T cells and Enterobacteriaceae. Memory CD4+ T cells were sorted as all CD4+ cells except CD45RA+CCR7+CD95- naive cells, over 98% pure. Sorting first excluded CD8+, CD14+, CD16+, CD56+, CD19+ and CD25-bright cells. Using immunoSEQ multiplex PCR, the repertoire was profiled, and TCRdb retains in-frame clones only, with some absent. The sample contains approximately 26,000 clones, roughly 80% of which appear only once. Sequencing was performed on memory CD4+ T cells from blood. The sequence was collected from a human donor in good health. The rearrangement links TRBV12-1 to TRBJ2-7. TRBV12-1 is an annotated pseudogene. This chain's CDR3 is CASSPSGVEQYF. The CDR3 nucleotides are TGTGCCAGCAGCCCATCTGGGGTCGAGCAGTACTTC.